Sequencing of this TCR beta chain was carried out in a study of T cell changes during pregnancy in multiple sclerosis. CDR3 length: 14 residues. The V gene's germline CDR1 is GTSNPN and CDR2 SVGIG (reference sequence). With V trimmed by 3 bases and J by 5 bases, 6 bases remained unmatched. Profiling relied on immunoSEQ multiplex PCR, and the TCRdb table lists in-frame clones only, not all of them. Among roughly 110,000 clones listed, approximately 90% were seen once. This chain joins TRBV30 and TRBJ2-7; 11 bases map to TRBD1. The sample here was peripheral blood, taken in the third trimester of pregnancy. The clonotype was recovered from a female donor in good health, enrolled as a control in a pregnancy study. Here the CDR3 DNA reads TGTGCCTGGAGCAACTCGGACAGGGGGCACGAGCAGTACTTC. Translation gives CAWSNSDRGHEQYF.